The subject of this entry is one T cell receptor (beta chain). The data were obtained in a study of blood T cell repertoires in COVID-19. The wider study: T cells, B-cell-depleted T cells, or PBMCs supplied cDNA or gDNA.

V lost 4 bases to trimming and J lost 13 bases; unmatched junction nucleotides: 13. The CDR3 is 14 amino acids. CDR1 LGHDT and CDR2 YNNKEL come from the germline V gene (reference sequence). Per the original data handling: Reference gene primer amplification in the assay estimated nucleated cell counts. Assay used: immunoSEQ multiplex PCR; TCRdb lists only in-frame clones, some missing. The V and J calls and clone size were taken over from that table, and D and trimming were inferred from the DNA. The sample lists 200,000 to 250,000 clones, around three quarters occurring once. This TCR was recovered from an older woman with acute or convalescent COVID-19. The genes are TRBV3-1 (or the pseudogene TRBV3-2) and TRBJ2-1, with TRBD2 identical over 7 bases. Sequencing was done on a sample of peripheral blood. CDR3 protein: CASSPIAGQLIQFF. In DNA form, the CDR3 reads TGTGCCAGCAGCCCGATAGCGGGCCAGTTAATTCAGTTCTTC.